This T cell receptor (beta chain) was identified in a study of T cell repertoires in ileal Crohn's disease. Across the whole study: M6 samples are neoterminal ileum biopsies from postoperative colonoscopy.

TCRdb's copy holds only in-frame clones and misses some; the assay was immunoSEQ multiplex PCR. The table has over 9,000 clones, around 72% seen once. Findings and caveats of the study: Active smokers at surgery had more clonal expansions than non-smokers. Every patient over 26.8% clonality showed endoscopic recurrence. Postoperative endoscopy occurred within one year, median 6.9 months.

This clone was recorded once. The antigen is unknown. Germline CDR1 reads SGHRS; CDR2 reads YFSETQ. CDR3 length: 14 amino acids. The ends lost 5 bases at V and 2 bases at J; junction bases unmatched: 4. Time point meaning: neoterminal ileum biopsy at postoperative endoscopy, about 6 months after surgery. The sequence was collected from an adult with Crohn's disease. The sample comprised ileal tissue. This chain connects TRBV5-1 to TRBJ1-1; 9 nucleotides line up with TRBD1. The CDR3 spells CASSVDRGNTEAFF. CDR3 in DNA: TGCGCCAGCAGTGTGGACAGGGGCAACACTGAAGCTTTCTTT.